This T cell receptor beta chain was observed in a study of cytomegalovirus exposure and HLA in healthy donors. The CDR3 spans 15 residues. Deletions cut 1 base from V and 4 bases from J, with 9 bases between. CDR1 is SGHKS, CDR2 YYEKEE, per germline (reference sequence). With 60 Vbeta and 13 Jbeta primers, the PCR was carried out. Assay used: immunoSEQ multiplex PCR; TCRdb lists only in-frame clones, some missing. The sample table includes 55,000 to 65,000 clones. The sample consisted of PBMCs. This chain links TRBV5-5 with TRBJ1-6; D may be TRBD1 (6 bases). This receptor was taken from a woman aged 18-30 years in good health and CMV-seronegative. The CDR3 DNA sequence: TGTGCCAGCAGCTTGAGGGGGGGTTATAATTCACCCCTCCACTTT. Amino acid sequence: CASSLRGGYNSPLHF.